The 27 T cell receptor beta chains presented below share a single source sample, sequenced in a study of neoadjuvant anti-PD-1 for oral cavity cancer. Profiled with immunoSEQ multiplex PCR; TCRdb holds only in-frame clones, not every one. The profile covers about 79,000 clones, with 83% appearing a single time and roughly 3.5% taken by the ten largest. This sample comprised PBMCs, obtained before nivolumab (anti-PD-1) treatment. Source of these receptors: a person aged 35-80 years with oral cavity squamous cell carcinoma.

The gene calls are TRBV11-2 and TRBJ2-2, with 8 nucleotides matching TRBD2. V dropped 5 bases and J dropped 1; count of bases not matched to a gene: 3. The CDR3 has 15 amino acids. Germline values: CDR1 SGHAT, CDR2 FQNNGV. CDR3 amino acids: CASSPLAGNTGELFF. CDR3 nucleotide sequence: TGTGCCAGCAGCCCTCTAGCGGGGAACACCGGGGAGCTGTTTTTT.

This chain links TRBV10-3 with TRBJ1-2, with a tentative D call TRBD1 (5 bases). The CDR3 runs 12 residues. Germline values: CDR1 ENHRY, CDR2 SYGVKD. V lost 10 bases, J lost 3 bases, and 12 bases lay in between. The CDR3 bases are TGTGCCACCCAACCGGGGCACTATGGCTACACCTTC. It codes for CATQPGHYGYTF.

The CDR3 nucleotides are TGCGCCAGCAGCCAAGGGGGACAGGGAAATCAGCCCCAGCATTTT. Translating it yields CASSQGGQGNQPQHF. V usage is TRBV4-1 and J usage is TRBJ1-5, with TRBD1 identical over 9 bases. This CDR3 has 15 residues. Germline lookup yields CDR1 MGHRA and CDR2 YSYEKL. After removal of 1 base from V and 4 bases from J, the junction contained 2 bases not matched to a gene.

This chain connects TRBV28 to TRBJ2-7; 9 bases fit TRBD2. CDR3 size: 14 residues. The J segment lost 2 bases and the V segment lost 5 bases, leaving 4 bases of the junction unmatched. Germline-derived CDR1 and CDR2 are MDHEN and SYDVKM. The CDR3 is CASSPRLAAYEQYF. The CDR3 bases are TGTGCCAGCAGTCCCCGACTAGCGGCCTACGAGCAGTACTTC.

The V and J genes are TRBV9 and TRBJ1-5; 9 positions agree with TRBD1. The ends lost 9 bases at V and 0 bases at J; junction bases unmatched: 13. Germline V gives CDR1 SGDLS, CDR2 YYNGEE. The CDR3 runs 17 residues. The CDR3 loop reads CANPHRDRAYSNQPQHF. The CDR3 DNA sequence: TGTGCCAACCCACACCGGGACAGGGCATATAGCAATCAGCCCCAGCATTTT.

V gene TRBV29-1 combines with J gene TRBJ2-7; 11 bases are a match to TRBD2. Germline V lookup: CDR1 SQVTM, CDR2 ANQGSEA. V lost 4 bases and J lost 3; bases outside the gene matches: 8. CDR3 size: 15 residues. The CDR3 sequence: CSVGLAGGTNYEQYF. In DNA, the CDR3 is TGCAGCGTTGGGCTAGCGGGGGGTACGAACTACGAGCAGTACTTC.

In its sample, this clone was seen a few times. The V call is TRBV19, the J call TRBJ2-5; unclear D gene. The CDR3 totals 14 residues. Germline CDR1 reads LNHDA; CDR2 reads SQIVND (reference sequence). Between the trimmed V and J ends, which lost 5 bases and 2 bases, there was a span of 12 bases. DNA of the CDR3: TGTGCCAGTAGTGACTCGCCCCAACAAGAGACCCAGTACTTC. Residues: CASSDSPQQETQYF.

The V call is TRBV7-2, the J call TRBJ2-5, with D perhaps matching TRBD1 or TRBD2 (5 bases each). The germline CDR1 and CDR2 sequences are SGHTA and FQGNSA. The ends were cut back, 4 bases at V and 5 bases at J, with 17 bases in the middle. The CDR3 runs to 15 residues. CDR3 protein: CASSSRGPSGETQYF. CDR3 coding DNA: TGTGCCAGCAGCTCGAGGGGTCCGTCGGGGGAGACCCAGTACTTC.

This clone was found a few times. The rearrangement links TRBV7-8 to TRBJ1-4; D call uncertain. Germline V CDR1 and CDR2: SGHVS, FQNEAQ. The V and J ends lost 1 base and 1 base respectively, with 13 bases between them. The CDR3 extends over 17 amino acids. The CDR3 is CASSLVYGFKTNEKLFF. The DNA of the CDR3 is TGTGCCAGCAGCTTAGTGTACGGCTTTAAAACTAATGAAAAACTGTTTTTT. Full variable domain (missing parts from reference TRBV7-8 and TRBJ1-4): GAGVSQSPRYKVAKRGQDVALRCDPISGHVSLFWYQQALGQGPEFLTYFQNEAQLDKSGLPSDRFFAERPEGSVSTLKIQRTQQEDSAVYLCASSLVYGFKTNEKLFFGSGTQLSVL.

The V gene is TRBV10-3, the J gene TRBJ1-3; no clear D gene. Germline V gene data show CDR1 as ENHRY and CDR2 as SYGVKD. Trimming shortened V by 8 bases and J by 9 bases, and 23 bases separated the two germline ends. The CDR3 extends over 15 amino acids. CDR3 amino acids: CAISPQKGGSGTIYF. CDR3 DNA sequence: TGTGCCATCTCTCCCCAAAAAGGCGGCTCAGGCACCATATATTTT.

The chain uses TRBV15 and TRBJ1-2, with 7 bases fitting TRBD1. J gave up 3 bases and V 6 bases, and 10 bases lay outside the gene matches. From germline, CDR1 is LNHNV and CDR2 YYDKDF (reference sequence). The CDR3 runs 15 residues. CDR3 in amino acids: CATSGTWDSHYGYTF. In nucleotides, the CDR3 is TGTGCCACCAGTGGGACCTGGGACAGTCACTATGGCTACACCTTC.

The chain is built from TRBV6-5 and TRBJ2-7; 8 nucleotides agree with TRBD1. The J segment lost 4 bases and the V segment lost 6 bases, leaving 11 bases of the junction unmatched. The CDR3 consists of 15 residues. Per the germline V gene, CDR1 is MNHEY and CDR2 is SVGAGI. Here the CDR3 reads CASRGTGGTAYEQYF. The CDR3 DNA reads as TGTGCCAGCAGGGGCACAGGGGGAACTGCTTACGAGCAGTACTTC.

The V and J genes are TRBV11-2 and TRBJ1-1; a weak D match, TRBD1 (5 bases). Germline V gene data show CDR1 as SGHAT and CDR2 as FQNNGV. The germline V and J ends were trimmed by 3 bases and 6 bases, with 20 bases remaining between them. This CDR3 spans 16 amino acids. The CDR3 DNA reads TGTGCCAGCAGCTTCCTCCGTGGACGGTCAGGGCCTGAAGCTTTCTTT. Encoded protein: CASSFLRGRSGPEAFF.

In this sample, this clone turned up once. This chain uses TRBV4-1 with TRBJ2-3, with 12 bases identical to TRBD2. Per germline, CDR1 MGHRA and CDR2 YSYEKL. CDR3 length: 16 amino acids. The junction had 8 bases not matched to a gene; V was cut back by 4 bases and J by 6 bases. The CDR3 sequence is CASSPRLAGAGDTQYF. CDR3 in DNA: TGCGCCAGCAGCCCGAGACTAGCGGGGGCTGGGGATACGCAGTATTTT.

This clone was counted once. The V call is TRBV11-2, the J call TRBJ1-1; the D gene is possibly TRBD1 (6 bases). Germline CDR1 is SGHAT and CDR2 is FQNNGV. V was clipped by 1 base and J by 3 bases, with 21 bases between them. The CDR3 totals 18 residues. This chain's CDR3 is CASSLVMRRVRGYTEAFF. The DNA for the CDR3 is TGTGCCAGCAGCTTAGTTATGAGGAGAGTCAGGGGATACACTGAAGCTTTCTTT.

The V call is TRBV30, the J call TRBJ2-1; D remains unclear. The CDR3 contains 11 residues. V lost 0 bases and J lost 10, with 7 bases in between. Germline loops: CDR1 GTSNPN, CDR2 SVGIG (reference sequence). The CDR3: CAWSVFGEQFF. CDR3 sequence (DNA): TGTGCCTGGAGTGTCTTTGGGGAGCAGTTCTTC.

This clone came up a few times. The chain employs TRBV10-3 and TRBJ1-3, with D perhaps TRBD1 (6 bases). The CDR3 runs 18 residues. The germline gives CDR1 ENHRY, CDR2 SYGVKD. V dropped 6 bases and J dropped 4 bases, with 25 bases sitting between them. CDR3 sequence reads: CAIRSGTLSMVGGNTIYF. CDR3 nucleotide sequence: TGTGCCATCAGATCCGGGACACTGAGTATGGTGGGCGGAAACACCATATATTTT.

The V and J genes are TRBV6-1 and TRBJ2-3; 7 bases align to TRBD1. Germline V gene lookup returns CDR1 MNHNS and CDR2 SASEGT. V lost 2 bases and J lost 2; bases outside the gene matches: 7. The CDR3 is 16 residues long. The CDR3 reads CASSERDRGFTDTQYF. In DNA form, the CDR3 reads TGTGCCAGCAGTGAAAGGGACAGAGGCTTCACAGATACGCAGTATTTT.

The CDR3 DNA is TGTGCCAGCAGCTTTTTGAGATTCTCTGGAAACACCATATATTTT. Translated: CASSFLRFSGNTIYF. The V call is TRBV7-7, the J call TRBJ1-3; D gene uncertain. The CDR3 runs 15 residues. Germline CDR1 is SSHAT and CDR2 is FNYEAQ (reference sequence). V lost 3 bases and J lost 0, with 9 bases in between.

This chain uses TRBV19 with TRBJ1-1; TRBD1 is a possible D gene (6 bases). From germline, CDR1 is LNHDA and CDR2 SQIVND (reference sequence). This CDR3 is 14 amino acids long. Trimming shortened V by 7 bases and J by 4 bases, and 16 bases separated the two germline ends. This CDR3 reads CASTLGQLGTEAFF. The CDR3 region has the DNA TGTGCCAGTACCCTGGGACAATTAGGCACTGAAGCTTTCTTT.

The J gene is TRBJ1-1, the V gene TRBV5-1; D gene ambiguous. V was pared by 3 bases and J by 4 bases, with 16 bases between. Per germline, CDR1 SGHRS and CDR2 YFSETQ. The CDR3 contains 15 residues. CDR3 nucleotide sequence: TGCGCCAGCAGCTCCGTTGGGCCCGTTGGCACTGAAGCTTTCTTT. Encoded protein: CASSSVGPVGTEAFF. The full variable domain, rest sourced from reference TRBV5-1 and TRBJ1-1, is KAGVTQTPRYLIKTRGQQVTLSCSPISGHRSVSWYQQTPGQGLQFLFEYFSETQRNKGNFPGRFSGRQFSNSRSEMNVSTLELGDSALYLCASSSVGPVGTEAFFGQGTRLTVV.

The V and J genes are TRBV6-5 and TRBJ2-1; D unresolved. The ends were cut back, 2 bases at V and 3 bases at J, with 5 bases in the middle. The CDR3 covers 13 residues. The V gene's germline CDR1 is MNHEY and CDR2 SVGAGI. The CDR3 DNA follows: TGTGCCAGCAGTTACGGGCGCTACAATGAGCAGTTCTTC. It yields the protein CASSYGRYNEQFF.

V gene TRBV30 combines with J gene TRBJ1-3, with a weak D call TRBD1 (5 bases). Germline V lookup: CDR1 GTSNPN, CDR2 SVGIG (reference sequence). The V gene lost 5 bases and the J gene lost 9 bases, with 8 bases spanning the gap. CDR3 size: 10 residues. CDR3 residues: CAWGGVTIYF. The CDR3 DNA is TGTGCCTGGGGGGGGGTCACCATATATTTT.

The rearrangement joins TRBV10-1 to TRBJ2-7; TRBD1 or TRBD2 may be the D gene (5 bases each). The CDR3 extends over 13 amino acids. V dropped 3 bases and J dropped 6 bases, with 12 bases sitting between them. Germline V gene data show CDR1 as WNHNN and CDR2 as SYGVQD (reference sequence). The CDR3 is CASSDNLGTEQYF. In DNA, the CDR3 is TGCGCCAGCAGTGATAATTTGGGGACCGAGCAGTACTTC.

V and J are TRBV5-6 and TRBJ1-2; D gene uncertain. This CDR3 is built from 12 residues. Trimming removed 2 bases at V and 8 bases at J, with 10 bases between. Germline-derived CDR1 and CDR2 are SGHDT and YYEEEE. CDR3 DNA sequence: TGTGCCAGCAGCTTACAGAGCCTAGGCTACACCTTC. It yields the protein CASSLQSLGYTF.

This clone was picked up a small number of times. This rearrangement joins TRBV10-3 to TRBJ1-1; 8 bases fit TRBD1. The CDR3 has 14 residues. Germline loops: CDR1 ENHRY, CDR2 SYGVKD. The ends lost 6 bases at V and 2 bases at J; junction bases unmatched: 5. CDR3 region: CAIRGGQGNTEAFF. The CDR3 DNA follows: TGTGCCATCAGGGGTGGACAGGGTAACACTGAAGCTTTCTTT.

The chain is built from TRBV11-2 and TRBJ2-3; 8 nucleotides agree with TRBD2. V was clipped by 8 bases and J by 3 bases; unmatched bases: 4. The germline gives CDR1 SGHAT, CDR2 FQNNGV. The CDR3 sequence is 13 residues long. CDR3 in amino acids: CASASGWTDTQYF. In DNA, the CDR3 is TGTGCCAGCGCTAGCGGGTGGACAGATACGCAGTATTTT.